The clone carrying this T cell receptor beta chain was seen only a few times. The library targeted TCRbeta and was prepared with unique molecular identifiers. TCRdb called the PCR reads again in MiXCR, with one record for every CDR3 protein. The sample consists of about 420,000 distinct CDR3 sequences, 11% of them appearing once. The sample originates from a study of T-cell reconstitution after alpha-beta-depleted transplantation in children. Sequenced material: PBMCs from the stem cell graft donor, taken from the stem cell graft. This TCR was sampled from a human donor who donated a stem cell graft to a child with acute myeloid leukemia.

CDR3 coding DNA: TGTGCCAGCAGCCCAGACAGCAGTACCTACGAGCAGTACGTC. Translation gives CASSPDSSTYEQYV. The chain recombines TRBV7-2 with TRBJ2-7; D possibly corresponds to TRBD1 (5 bases). From germline, CDR1 is SGHTA and CDR2 FQGNSA. With 5 bases removed from V and 2 bases from J, the gap between germline ends came to 13 bases. CDR3 length equals 14 residues.